This TCR beta chain was obtained from a study of T cell responses to AZD1222 COVID-19 vaccine. Study conclusions and caveats: Among the donors, most were white British and more were female, and clonal diversity was possibly underestimated. Spike-specific TCR breadth rose after two AZD1222 doses, and depth rose as well. Reportedly, close to half of spike-specific TCRs are directed against unmutated variant regions.

Germline V gene lookup returns CDR1 SGHDT and CDR2 YYEEEE. The ends lost 5 bases at V and 4 bases at J; junction bases unmatched: 3. This CDR3 has 12 amino acids. Profiling relied on immunoSEQ multiplex PCR, and the TCRdb table lists in-frame clones only, not all of them. The data contain 90,000 to 120,000 clones, roughly 90% of them singletons. For this clone: Antigen unknown. Other nucleotide sequences from this sample produce the same CDR3.

Sequencing used peripheral blood, obtained on day 0 of AZD1222 vaccination. This clonotype originated in an adult in good health. The rearrangement joins TRBV5-6 to TRBJ2-7, with 7 bases fitting TRBD1. This CDR3 is CASSLQGYEQYF. The CDR3, as DNA: TGTGCCAGCAGTTTACAGGGGTACGAGCAGTACTTC.